These 9 T cell receptor beta chains were all obtained from the same sample, sequenced in a study of spatial heterogeneity in lung cancer. TCRdb independently ran MiXCR on the 5' RACE reads; one entry per CDR3 protein. The repertoire consists of 95,000 or so distinct CDR3 sequences, with under 9% occurring once and the leading ten covering 6.9%. The time point here: sample taken at primary tumor resection. In each case, whole RNA from tumor, nontumor lung or frozen PBMC was sequenced unsorted. The input for sequencing was PBMCs, taken at surgery. Source of these receptors: a male donor with early-stage non-small cell lung cancer.

This clonotype occurred a few times. The chain combines TRBV18 with TRBJ2-7, with 9 bases lining up with TRBD2. Trimming took 6 bases from V and 2 from J; bases not matched to a gene: 8. The CDR3 spans 15 residues. The germline CDR1 and CDR2 sequences are KGHSH and LQKENI. This CDR3 is CASSFSGGLTYEQYF. DNA for the CDR3: TGTGCCAGCTCGTTTAGCGGGGGACTCACCTACGAGCAGTACTTC.

This clonotype showed up many times. The chain employs TRBV27 and TRBJ2-5, with 7 nucleotides matching TRBD1. CDR1 MNHEY and CDR2 SMNVEV come from the germline V gene (reference sequence). The CDR3 extends over 13 amino acids. Trimming took 6 bases from V and 5 from J; bases not matched to a gene: 6. Here the CDR3 reads CASSRTGWETQYF. Here the CDR3 DNA reads TGTGCCAGCAGCCGGACAGGCTGGGAGACCCAGTACTTC.

This chain links TRBV11-1 with TRBJ2-3, with 10 positions matching TRBD2. V dropped 5 bases and J dropped 6; count of bases not matched to a gene: 11. Germline V lookup: CDR1 SGHAT, CDR2 FQDESV (reference sequence). This CDR3 spans 16 amino acids. This CDR3 reads CASSINSGLALDTQYF. CDR3 DNA sequence: TGTGCCAGCAGCATAAATTCGGGACTAGCGTTGGATACGCAGTATTTT.

This clonotype has more than one count but fewer than ten. This chain connects TRBV6-2 or TRBV6-3 to TRBJ2-2; perhaps TRBD1 as D (6 bases). Germline CDR1 and CDR2: MNHEY and SVGEGT. V lost 2 bases, J lost 6 bases, and 19 bases lay in between. The CDR3 is 17 amino acids. The CDR3 bases are TGTGCCAGCAGTTACGAGTTCGGGGCAGGGGACGCCGGGGAGCTGTTTTTT. This encodes CASSYEFGAGDAGELFF.

This clonotype was detected many times. The V and J genes are TRBV3-1 and TRBJ2-7; unclear D gene. V lost 3 bases, J lost 6 bases, and 9 bases lay in between. The CDR3 runs to 12 residues. Germline V gives CDR1 LGHDT, CDR2 YNNKEL (reference sequence). The CDR3 is CASSHLSSEQYF. CDR3 in DNA: TGTGCCAGCAGCCACTTGAGCTCCGAGCAGTACTTC.

This sequence joins TRBV5-1 and TRBJ1-3, with unresolved D. V dropped 0 bases and J dropped 0 bases, with 10 bases sitting between them. From germline, CDR1 is SGHRS and CDR2 YFSETQ. CDR3 length equals 16 residues. The CDR3: CASSLEGHLSGNTIYF. In nucleotides, the CDR3 is TGCGCCAGCAGCTTGGAAGGCCATCTCTCTGGAAACACCATATATTTT.

This chain connects TRBV20-1 to TRBJ1-1, with TRBD1 as a possible D gene (5 bases). Germline CDR1 and CDR2: DFQATT and SNEGSKA (reference sequence). This CDR3 is built from 14 residues. The ends were cut back, 5 bases at V and 0 bases at J, with 13 bases in the middle. CDR3 residues: CSAPEGPMNTEAFF. The DNA for the CDR3 is TGCAGTGCTCCCGAGGGACCAATGAACACTGAAGCTTTCTTT.

This clonotype was observed a handful of times. CDR3: CASSTVAASGALEQFF. In DNA, the CDR3 is TGTGCCAGCAGCACCGTAGCAGCTAGCGGGGCTCTTGAGCAGTTCTTC. The chain is built from TRBV7-2 and TRBJ2-1, with 9 bases fitting TRBD2. Germline CDR1 and CDR2: SGHTA and FQGNSA. The CDR3 consists of 16 residues. V was clipped by 5 bases and J by 9 bases; unmatched bases: 14.

This clonotype was recorded a few times. This chain joins TRBV11-3 and TRBJ1-5; 7 bases match TRBD1. From germline, CDR1 is SGHNT and CDR2 YENEEA. The CDR3 is made up of 18 amino acids. Trimming took 5 bases from V and 0 from J; bases not matched to a gene: 13. CDR3 region: CASSRGTAGVYSNQPQHF. The CDR3, as DNA: TGTGCCAGCAGCCGAGGGACAGCTGGGGTTTATAGCAATCAGCCCCAGCATTTT.